This T cell receptor beta chain comes out of a study of OX40 agonist ivuxolimab in advanced cancers. CDR1 and CDR2 (germline): SGHRS, YFSETQ. The CDR3 spans 15 residues. The V end was cut by 0 bases, the J end by 8 bases, with 15 bases between. Some clones are missing from TCRdb's copy, which holds only in-frame ones; the method was immunoSEQ multiplex PCR. The sample contains tens of thousands of clones, over 70% of which appear only once. Source: CD4+ or CD8+ T cells sorted from blood, taken in a trial of the OX40 agonist ivuxolimab. The clonotype comes from an adult with an advanced solid tumor such as melanoma, head and neck, liver or kidney cancer. The V gene is TRBV5-1, the J gene TRBJ2-1; D remains unclear. CDR3 DNA: TGCGCCAGCAGCTTGGGTCTACTTTTGCACGATGAGCAGTTCTTC. This translates into CASSLGLLLHDEQFF.